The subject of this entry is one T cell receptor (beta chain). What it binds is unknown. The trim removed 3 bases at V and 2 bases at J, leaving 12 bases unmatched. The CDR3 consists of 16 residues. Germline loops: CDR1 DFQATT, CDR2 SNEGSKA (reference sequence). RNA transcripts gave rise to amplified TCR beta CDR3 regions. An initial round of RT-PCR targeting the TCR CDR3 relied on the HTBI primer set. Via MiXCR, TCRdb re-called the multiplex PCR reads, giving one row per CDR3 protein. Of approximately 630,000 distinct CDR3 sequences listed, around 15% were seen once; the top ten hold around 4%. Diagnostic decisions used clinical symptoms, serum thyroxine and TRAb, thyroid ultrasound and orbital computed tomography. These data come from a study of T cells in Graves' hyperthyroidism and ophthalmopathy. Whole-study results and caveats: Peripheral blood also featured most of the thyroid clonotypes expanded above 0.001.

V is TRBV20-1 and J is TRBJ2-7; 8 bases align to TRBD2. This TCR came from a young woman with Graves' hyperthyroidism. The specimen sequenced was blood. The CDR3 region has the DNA TGCAGTGCTAGGGTAACTAGCGGAAGACGAACCTACGAGCAGTACTTC. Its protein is CSARVTSGRRTYEQYF.